This T cell receptor beta chain was profiled in a study of T cells in Graves' hyperthyroidism and ophthalmopathy. The CDR3 contains 15 residues. With V trimmed by 6 bases and J by 4 bases, 14 bases remained unmatched. The V gene's germline CDR1 is SQVTM and CDR2 ANQGSEA. Study conclusions and caveats: The model anticipated ophthalmopathy a median around six months pre-onset.

Diagnoses used clinical symptoms, serum thyroxine and TRAb, thyroid ultrasound and orbital computed tomography. RNA transcripts yielded amplified TCR beta CDR3 regions. RT-PCR in the first round (using the HTBI primer set) targeted the TCR CDR3. Each CDR3 protein is one row after TCRdb ran MiXCR on the multiplex PCR reads. The table records roughly 400,000 distinct CDR3 sequences, over 11% of them present only once. About this clonotype itself: Antigen unknown.

The TCR sequence derives from a man over 45 with Graves' ophthalmopathy. The genes are TRBV29-1 and TRBJ1-2, with TRBD1 matching 7 bases. Sequenced material: blood. The CDR3: CSVPTGTATFYGYTF. The CDR3 DNA sequence: TGCAGCGTCCCTACCGGGACAGCGACCTTCTATGGCTACACCTTC.